The sequence of this T cell receptor beta chain was determined in a study of CD8 T cells in ankylosing spondylitis. This clonotype appeared a few times. What it binds is unknown. Study-wide findings and caveats: Reports say disease-linked clones showed up significantly more in matched ankylosing spondylitis synovial fluid. Previous work reported some of these motif variants in the synovial fluid and blood of reactive arthritis. Ankylosing spondylitis blood appeared to be characterized by a TCR beta motif of eight highly homologous variants.

MiXCR was run by TCRdb on the 5' RACE reads, yielding one entry per CDR3 protein. This table has 450,000 to 550,000 distinct CDR3 sequences, roughly 5% appearing once. The sample was blood, either unsorted or a sorted T cell fraction (not recorded which). This sequence originates from a male donor with ankylosing spondylitis.

The CDR3 nucleotides are TGCAGTGCTAGTCCTCCTATGAAAAGGTACAATGAGCAGTTCTTC. Its protein product is CSASPPMKRYNEQFF. The rearrangement links TRBV20-1 to TRBJ2-1; D remains unclear. This CDR3 spans 15 amino acids. Deletions cut 3 bases from V and 4 bases from J, with 16 bases between. Germline values: CDR1 DFQATT, CDR2 SNEGSKA (reference sequence).